Detailed here is one T cell receptor (beta chain). Antigen: not known. The data were obtained in a study of T cell responses to AZD1222 COVID-19 vaccine. General study findings and limits: The donor cohort was predominantly white British with a female majority, and clonal diversity may have been underestimated. Seropositive AZD1222 recipients at baseline numbered only five or six. Dominant at 160-218 and 743-854, vaccine-associated CD4 TCRs also spanned spike.

Some second doses came at about 4 weeks and others at about 12 weeks; these were pooled. V lost 5 bases and J lost 2, with 15 bases in between. The CDR3 length is 15 residues. Germline V gene data show CDR1 as LGHDT and CDR2 as YNNKEL (reference sequence). The protocol was immunoSEQ multiplex PCR, while the TCRdb copy is restricted to in-frame clones and leaves out a portion. The data show roughly 200,000 clones, approximately 91% seen once. V gene TRBV3-1 (or the pseudogene TRBV3-2) combines with J gene TRBJ1-2; D is possibly TRBD1 (6 bases). Sequenced material: peripheral blood, taken 28 days after the second AZD1222 dose. This sequence originates from an adult who received the AZD1222 COVID-19 vaccine. DNA of the CDR3: TGTGCCAGCAGCACCAGCCCCCAGGGGAACTATGGCTACACCTTC. It codes for CASSTSPQGNYGYTF.